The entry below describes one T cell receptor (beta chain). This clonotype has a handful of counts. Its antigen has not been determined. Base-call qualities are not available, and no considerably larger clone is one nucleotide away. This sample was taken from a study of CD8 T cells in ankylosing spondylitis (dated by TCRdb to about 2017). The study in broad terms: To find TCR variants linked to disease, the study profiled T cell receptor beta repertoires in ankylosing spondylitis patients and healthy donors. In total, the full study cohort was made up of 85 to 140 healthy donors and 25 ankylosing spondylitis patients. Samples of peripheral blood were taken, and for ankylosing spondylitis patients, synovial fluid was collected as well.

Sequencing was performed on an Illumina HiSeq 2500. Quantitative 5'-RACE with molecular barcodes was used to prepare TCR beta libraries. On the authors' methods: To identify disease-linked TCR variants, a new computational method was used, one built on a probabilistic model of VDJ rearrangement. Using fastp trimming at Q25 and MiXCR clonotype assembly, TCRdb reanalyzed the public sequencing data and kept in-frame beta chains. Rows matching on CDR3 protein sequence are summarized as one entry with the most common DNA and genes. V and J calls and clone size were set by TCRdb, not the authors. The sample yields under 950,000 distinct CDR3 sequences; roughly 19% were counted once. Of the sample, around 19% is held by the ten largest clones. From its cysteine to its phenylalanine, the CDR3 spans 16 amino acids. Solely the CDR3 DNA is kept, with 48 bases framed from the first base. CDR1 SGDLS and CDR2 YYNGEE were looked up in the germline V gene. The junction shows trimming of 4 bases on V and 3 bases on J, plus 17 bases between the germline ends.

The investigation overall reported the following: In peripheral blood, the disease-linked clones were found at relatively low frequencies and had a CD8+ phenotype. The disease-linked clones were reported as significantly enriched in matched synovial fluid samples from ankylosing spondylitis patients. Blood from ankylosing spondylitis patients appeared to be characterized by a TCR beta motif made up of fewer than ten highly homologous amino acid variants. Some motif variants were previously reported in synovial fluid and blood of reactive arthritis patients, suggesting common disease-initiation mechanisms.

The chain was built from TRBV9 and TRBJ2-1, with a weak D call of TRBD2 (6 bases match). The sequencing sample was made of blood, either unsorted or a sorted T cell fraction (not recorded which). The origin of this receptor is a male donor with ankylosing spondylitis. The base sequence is TGTGCCAGCAGCACCCGCCGCGGGGCCGGCTACAATGAGCAGTTCTTC. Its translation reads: CASSTRRGAGYNEQFF.